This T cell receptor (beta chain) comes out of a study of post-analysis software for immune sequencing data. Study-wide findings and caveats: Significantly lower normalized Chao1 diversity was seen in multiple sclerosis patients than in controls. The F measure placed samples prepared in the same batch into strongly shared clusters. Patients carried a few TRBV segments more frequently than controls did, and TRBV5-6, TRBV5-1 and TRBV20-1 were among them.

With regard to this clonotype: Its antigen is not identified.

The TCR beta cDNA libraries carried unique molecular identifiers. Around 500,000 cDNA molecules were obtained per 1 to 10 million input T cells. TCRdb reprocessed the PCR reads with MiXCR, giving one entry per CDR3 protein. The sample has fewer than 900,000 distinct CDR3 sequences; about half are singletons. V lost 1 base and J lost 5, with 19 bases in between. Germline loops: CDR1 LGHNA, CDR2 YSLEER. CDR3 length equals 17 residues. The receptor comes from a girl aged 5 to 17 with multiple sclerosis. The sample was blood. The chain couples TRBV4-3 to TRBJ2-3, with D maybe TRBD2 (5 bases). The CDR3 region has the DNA TGCGCCAGCAGCCAAGGGTTTGCGGGCAGTCCGTTAGATACGCAGTATTTT. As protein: CASSQGFAGSPLDTQYF.